The 8 T cell receptor beta chains given below trace back to one sample, sequenced in a study of long-term antiretroviral therapy in people with HIV. A v3.0 immunoSEQ assay was performed at survey level. Sequencing was performed with immunoSEQ multiplex PCR; in TCRdb, only in-frame clones are kept and a portion is missing. The table has 20,000 to 25,000 clones, roughly four fifths seen once. Sequencing used unsorted PBMCs, obtained 0.5 years after starting antiretroviral therapy. The receptors shown here come from a man younger than 35 with HIV.

This CDR3 reads CASSVGGAGDTQYF. The CDR3, as DNA: TGTGCCAGCAGCGTAGGAGGGGCGGGAGATACGCAGTATTTT. This chain connects TRBV9 to TRBJ2-3, with D perhaps matching TRBD1 or TRBD2 (5 bases each). CDR3 length: 14 residues. CDR1 SGDLS and CDR2 YYNGEE come from the germline V gene. V was pared by 0 bases and J by 5 bases, with 10 bases between.

Comments on this clone: The same CDR3 can be traced to other DNA sequences in this sample. The genes are TRBV20-1 and TRBJ1-4; D is perhaps TRBD1 (6 bases). With 5 bases removed from V and 8 bases from J, the gap between germline ends came to 9 bases. CDR3 length equals 11 residues. The germline V gene has CDR1 DFQATT and CDR2 SNEGSKA (reference sequence). In DNA, the CDR3 is TGCAGTGCTTGGACAGACGAAAAACTGTTTTTT. Protein product: CSAWTDEKLFF.

The rearrangement links TRBV4-3 to TRBJ2-1; no firm D call. Trimming took 1 base from V and 4 from J, leaving 11 bases between them. Germline lookup yields CDR1 LGHNA and CDR2 YSLEER. CDR3 length: 15 amino acids. CDR3 in amino acids: CASSQGVTMYNEQFF. The CDR3 coding sequence is TGCGCCAGCAGCCAAGGCGTTACGATGTACAATGAGCAGTTCTTC.

The chain is built from TRBV19 and TRBJ2-4; D not resolved. The CDR3 contains 13 residues. The germline V gene encodes CDR1 LNHDA and CDR2 SQIVND (reference sequence). Deletions cut 6 bases from V and 0 bases from J, with 6 bases between. CDR3 amino acids: CASREKAKNIQYF. Here the CDR3 DNA reads TGTGCCAGTAGAGAGAAAGCCAAAAACATTCAGTACTTC.

The rearrangement joins TRBV27 to TRBJ1-5; D might be TRBD1 (5 bases). The V gene lost 4 bases and the J gene lost 6 bases, with 10 bases spanning the gap. From germline, CDR1 is MNHEY and CDR2 SMNVEV (reference sequence). This CDR3 is 13 amino acids long. CDR3 amino acids: CASSWGVGQPQHF. DNA for the CDR3: TGTGCCAGCAGTTGGGGGGTGGGTCAGCCCCAGCATTTT.

V and J are TRBV5-6 and TRBJ1-1; D unclear. This CDR3 is 13 amino acids long. Germline CDR1 and CDR2: SGHDT and YYEEEE. V lost 0 bases, J lost 5 bases, and 8 bases lay in between. DNA of the CDR3: TGTGCCAGCAGCTTGGAGCAGGATACTGAAGCTTTCTTT. It codes for CASSLEQDTEAFF.

CDR3 in DNA: TGCGCCAGCAGCCAAGAAAGCACCTCCCAAGAGACCCAGTACTTC. This sequence encodes CASSQESTSQETQYF. The chain links TRBV4-3 to TRBJ2-5; D is undetermined. CDR1 LGHNA and CDR2 YSLEER come from the germline V gene. This CDR3 has 15 amino acids. Trimming left V 0 bases short and J 1 base short, with 9 bases between.

The chain links TRBV11-3 to TRBJ2-3; 8 bases map to TRBD1. J lost 3 bases, V lost 6 bases, and 8 bases had no gene match. The CDR3 spans 15 residues. Germline loops: CDR1 SGHNT, CDR2 YENEEA. The CDR3 DNA sequence: TGTGCCAGCAGTTCCGGACAGGGTCAAACAGATACGCAGTATTTT. As protein: CASSSGQGQTDTQYF.